Below, 21 T cell receptor beta chains from the same sample are listed, as sequenced in a study of graft-versus-host responses after intestinal transplantation. Measured with immunoSEQ multiplex PCR; TCRdb has only the in-frame clones, and not every one. The sample yields fewer than 120,000 clones, just under 95% seen once. Their antigens are not known. The material sequenced was unstimulated CD8+ T cells sorted from spleen or lymph node cells, taken before intestinal transplant. These receptor sequences come from a human donor who received an intestinal transplant.

This chain joins TRBV29-1 and TRBJ1-2, with unresolved D. The V and J ends lost 2 bases and 4 bases respectively, with 8 bases between them. The CDR3 runs 12 residues. The germline CDR1 and CDR2 sequences are SQVTM and ANQGSEA. CDR3 DNA: TGCAGCGTTGAACGGGAAGGCTATGGCTACACCTTC. This gives the protein CSVEREGYGYTF.

The rearrangement joins TRBV9 to TRBJ1-1; D uncertain. Deletions cut 3 bases from V and 1 base from J, with 10 bases between. Germline loops: CDR1 SGDLS, CDR2 YYNGEE. This CDR3 is built from 14 residues. The CDR3 nucleotides read TGTGCCAGCAGCGCTCCGACGGGGAACACTGAAGCTTTCTTT. Amino acids: CASSAPTGNTEAFF. The full variable domain, rest sourced from reference TRBV9 and TRBJ1-1, is DSGVTQTPKHLITATGQRVTLRCSPRSGDLSVYWYQQSLDQGLQFLIQYYNGEERAKGNILERFSAQQFPDLHSELNLSSLELGDSALYFCASSAPTGNTEAFFGQGTRLTVV.

V gene TRBV9 combines with J gene TRBJ2-5; no firm D call. This CDR3 is built from 15 residues. V lost 1 base, J lost 1 base, and 11 bases lay in between. The germline CDR1 and CDR2 sequences are SGDLS and YYNGEE. CDR3 region: CASSVSSGSQETQYF. The CDR3 bases are TGTGCCAGCAGCGTATCATCGGGCTCCCAAGAGACCCAGTACTTC.

This clone appeared a single time. This rearrangement joins TRBV7-8 to TRBJ2-2; D may correspond to TRBD1 or TRBD2 (5 bases each). With 5 bases removed from V and 9 bases from J, the gap between germline ends came to 19 bases. Germline values: CDR1 SGHVS, CDR2 FQNEAQ. The CDR3 is made up of 15 amino acids. CDR3 in amino acids: CASSPGTAFPRELFF. CDR3 DNA sequence: TGTGCCAGCAGCCCCGGGACGGCCTTTCCTCGGGAGCTGTTTTTT.

This chain uses TRBV28 with TRBJ2-3, with D perhaps assigned TRBD1 or TRBD2 (5 bases each). CDR1 is MDHEN and CDR2 is SYDVKM in the germline V gene. V dropped 3 bases and J dropped 4 bases, with 5 bases sitting between them. The CDR3 totals 12 residues. This chain's CDR3 is CASSLGADTQYF. The CDR3 nucleotides are TGTGCCAGCAGTTTGGGGGCAGATACGCAGTATTTT.

The chain combines TRBV30 with TRBJ2-3, with TRBD2 as a possible D gene (6 bases). This CDR3 spans 14 amino acids. Germline V gene sequence: CDR1 GTSNPN, CDR2 SVGIG (reference sequence). V was cut by 3 bases and J by 6 bases, with 16 bases left in between. CDR3 nucleotide sequence: TGTGCCTGGAGAAACCCGGGGGTAATGGATACGCAGTATTTT. This gives the protein CAWRNPGVMDTQYF.

This clone was picked up one time. The V call is TRBV11-2, the J call TRBJ2-2; D may be TRBD1 (5 bases). CDR3 length equals 16 residues. V lost 2 bases and J 8 bases, leaving 18 bases between the germline ends. CDR1 and CDR2 from the germline V gene are SGHAT and FQNNGV. CDR3 nucleotides: TGTGCCAGCAGCTTATACCCCCACGGGCAGGGAGGGGAGCTGTTTTTT. Protein product: CASSLYPHGQGGELFF.

The chain combines TRBV2 with TRBJ2-1, with 9 bases matching TRBD2. Losses at the gene ends were 7 bases for V and 4 bases for J; bases not matched to a gene: 14. The CDR3 has 17 residues. CDR1 is SNHLY, CDR2 FYNNEI, per germline. The CDR3 loop reads CASTWTDSGRGYNEQFF. In DNA form, the CDR3 reads TGTGCCAGCACCTGGACTGATAGCGGGAGAGGTTACAATGAGCAGTTCTTC.

The rearrangement joins TRBV10-2 to TRBJ2-1; a weak D match, TRBD1 (6 bases). The length of the CDR3 is 13 residues. In germline, CDR1 is WSHSY, CDR2 SAAADI. Trimming cost V 4 bases and J 4 bases, with 8 bases left between them. The CDR3 sequence is CASSAGQYNEQFF. As DNA, the CDR3 is TGCGCCAGCAGTGCGGGACAATACAATGAGCAGTTCTTC.

V usage is TRBV19 and J usage is TRBJ2-7; 11 positions agree with TRBD1. The CDR3 has 12 amino acids. Unmatched junction bases numbered 4, after V lost 10 bases and J lost 5 bases. CDR1 and CDR2 from the germline V gene are LNHDA and SQIVND (reference sequence). The CDR3 protein is CATRTGGNEQYF. CDR3 nucleotides: TGTGCCACCAGGACAGGGGGCAACGAGCAGTACTTC.

V is TRBV27 and J is TRBJ1-1; a possible D gene is TRBD1 (6 bases). With 6 bases removed from V and 3 bases from J, the gap between germline ends came to 14 bases. The CDR3 spans 14 residues. CDR1 is MNHEY, CDR2 SMNVEV, per germline (reference sequence). For the CDR3, the DNA is TGTGCCAGCAGAAAATACAGGGAATACACTGAAGCTTTCTTT. This codes for CASRKYREYTEAFF.

The chain is built from TRBV7-2 and TRBJ2-2; D could derive from TRBD1 or TRBD2 (5 bases each). CDR1 is SGHTA, CDR2 FQGNSA, per germline. The V gene lost 3 bases and the J gene lost 0 bases, with 17 bases spanning the gap. The CDR3 consists of 18 residues. DNA of the CDR3: TGTGCCAGCAGCTTTTCAGCGTGGGACGGGGCGAACACCGGGGAGCTGTTTTTT. This translates into CASSFSAWDGANTGELFF.

The chain uses TRBV6-6 and TRBJ2-7; no firm D call. The germline V and J ends were trimmed by 6 bases and 4 bases, with 19 bases remaining between them. Germline V gene data show CDR1 as MNHNY and CDR2 as SVGAGI (reference sequence). CDR3 length equals 15 residues. The CDR3 is CASRVAEPSTYEQYF. The CDR3 DNA reads TGTGCCAGCAGGGTGGCAGAACCGTCAACTTACGAGCAGTACTTC.

About this clone: Germline and junction disagree at one end, which may indicate a read error. The sample contains more than one DNA sequence encoding this CDR3. The chain uses TRBV7-9 and TRBJ1-5, with D tentatively TRBD1 (6 bases). Germline V gene data show CDR1 as SEHNR and CDR2 as FQNEAQ (reference sequence). The CDR3 loop spans 16 amino acids. Written as DNA, the CDR3 is TGTGCCAGCAGCAGTGTTGGGACATATAGCAATCAGCCCCAGCACTTT. Translating gives CASSSVGTYSNQPQHF.

CDR3 in amino acids: CASSLTGEGEAFF. The CDR3 nucleotides are TGTGCCAGCAGCTTAACAGGGGAGGGGGAAGCTTTCTTT. The chain is built from TRBV7-3 and TRBJ1-1, with D maybe TRBD1 (5 bases). The V gene lost 0 bases and the J gene lost 8 bases, with 10 bases spanning the gap. This CDR3 region has 13 residues. Germline V lookup: CDR1 SGHTA, CDR2 FQGTGA.

This chain connects TRBV7-9 to TRBJ1-2; 8 bases align to TRBD1. V lost 5 bases, J lost 7 bases, and 15 bases stayed unmatched. Per germline, CDR1 SEHNR and CDR2 FQNEAQ (reference sequence). The CDR3 loop spans 16 amino acids. CDR3 residues: CASSVLSAGGGGGYTF. DNA of the CDR3: TGTGCCAGCAGCGTACTTTCGGCAGGGGGCGGTGGTGGCTACACCTTC.

This chain connects TRBV13 to TRBJ2-5, with D perhaps given as TRBD1 or TRBD2 (5 bases each). The CDR3 is made up of 13 amino acids. CDR1 and CDR2 (germline): PRHDT, FYEKMQ (reference sequence). The V end lost 5 bases, the J end lost 1 base, and 8 bases lay between the germline ends. CDR3 protein: CASSEGSQETQYF. The CDR3 nucleotides are TGTGCCAGCAGCGAGGGGAGCCAAGAGACCCAGTACTTC.

The chain is built from TRBV4-1 and TRBJ2-1, with no clear D. V was cut by 1 base and J by 8 bases, with 6 bases left in between. The CDR3 runs to 12 residues. The germline V gene has CDR1 MGHRA and CDR2 YSYEKL. The CDR3 loop reads CASSQVRDEQFF. DNA for the CDR3: TGCGCCAGCAGCCAAGTCCGGGATGAGCAGTTCTTC.

The chain uses TRBV30 and TRBJ2-6; perhaps TRBD2 as D (5 bases). V lost 5 bases and J 1 base, leaving 21 bases between the germline ends. The CDR3 runs 18 residues. Germline CDR1 reads GTSNPN; CDR2 reads SVGIG (reference sequence). DNA for the CDR3: TGTGCCTGGTGTGACCGGGGATTAGTATTTTCTGGGGCCAACGTCCTGACTTTC. Protein sequence: CAWCDRGLVFSGANVLTF. Full variable domain (remainder filled in from reference TRBV30 and TRBJ2-6): SQTIHQWPATLVQPVGSPLSLECTVEGTSNPNLYWYRQAAGRGLQLLFYSVGIGQISSEVPQNLSASRPQDRQFILSSKKLLLSDSGFYLCAWCDRGLVFSGANVLTFGAGSRLTVL.

The gene calls are TRBV27 and TRBJ2-7; 11 positions match TRBD1. This CDR3 has 15 residues. J gave up 3 bases and V 3 bases, and 4 bases lay outside the gene matches. Germline CDR1 and CDR2: MNHEY and SMNVEV (reference sequence). In nucleotides, the CDR3 is TGTGCCAGCAGTTTGGGGACAGGGGGAATCTACGAGCAGTACTTC. It yields the protein CASSLGTGGIYEQYF.

The genes are TRBV28 and TRBJ2-7; 11 bases agree with TRBD2. CDR3 length: 16 residues. The trim removed 6 bases at V and 1 base at J, leaving 8 bases unmatched. The germline V gene encodes CDR1 MDHEN and CDR2 SYDVKM. The CDR3 loop reads CASRSQIAGGSYEQYF. The CDR3 region has the DNA TGTGCCAGCAGGTCCCAGATAGCGGGAGGGTCCTACGAGCAGTACTTC.